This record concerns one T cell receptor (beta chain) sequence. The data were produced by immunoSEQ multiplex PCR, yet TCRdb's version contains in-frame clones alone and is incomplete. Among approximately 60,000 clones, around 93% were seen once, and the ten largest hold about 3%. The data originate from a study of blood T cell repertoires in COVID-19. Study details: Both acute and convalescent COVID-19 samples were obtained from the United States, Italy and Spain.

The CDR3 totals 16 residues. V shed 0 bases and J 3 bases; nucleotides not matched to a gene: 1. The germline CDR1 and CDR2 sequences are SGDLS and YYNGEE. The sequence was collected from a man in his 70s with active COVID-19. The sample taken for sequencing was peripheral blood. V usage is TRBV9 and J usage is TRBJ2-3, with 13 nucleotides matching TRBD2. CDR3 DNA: TGTGCCAGCAGCGTAGGGACTAGCGGGGGTACAGATACGCAGTATTTT. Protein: CASSVGTSGGTDTQYF.